Below are 28 T cell receptor beta chains sequenced from a single sample in a study of T cells in Graves' hyperthyroidism and ophthalmopathy. RNA transcripts yielded amplified TCR beta CDR3 regions. RT-PCR in the first round (using the HTBI primer set) targeted the TCR CDR3. TCRdb re-derived calls from the multiplex PCR reads in MiXCR, one entry per CDR3 protein. Of around 420,000 distinct CDR3 sequences in the sample, approximately 14% are singletons; the top ten hold almost 8%. Material: blood. These receptors originate from a woman aged 18 to 35 with Graves' hyperthyroidism.

This clonotype has at least ten counts. This rearrangement joins TRBV6-1 to TRBJ1-5; D is ambiguous. Trimming removed 6 bases at V and 2 bases at J, with 14 bases between. Germline lookup yields CDR1 MNHNS and CDR2 SASEGT. CDR3 size: 15 residues. The CDR3 here is CASSTGSPRNQPQHF. The DNA of the CDR3 is TGTGCCAGCAGCACTGGGTCACCGCGCAATCAGCCCCAGCATTTT.

Remarks on this clonotype: At one end, the junction sequence differs from germline, possibly due to a read error. V and J are TRBV29-1 and TRBJ2-5; TRBD2 agrees at 8 bases. The CDR3 contains 15 residues. Germline-derived CDR1 and CDR2 are SQVTM and ANQGSEA. The CDR3 bases are TGCAGCGTTGCTGGGAACGGGAGGGCCCAAGAGGCCCAGTACTTC. It yields the protein CSVAGNGRAQEAQYF.

For the CDR3, the DNA is TGTGCCAGCAGACGCCGGACAGACGGCGGGGAGCTGTTTTTT. Its translation is CASRRRTDGGELFF. The chain has TRBV6-2 or TRBV6-3 and TRBJ2-2, with D possibly being TRBD1 (6 bases). Germline lookup yields CDR1 MNHEY and CDR2 SVGEGT. The CDR3 extends over 14 amino acids. V lost 6 bases and J lost 7, with 15 bases in between.

Concerning this clonotype: One base away lies a much larger clone, so this may be a sequencing read error. This chain links TRBV19 with TRBJ1-5; tentatively, D is TRBD1 (6 bases). Germline CDR1 reads LNHDA; CDR2 reads SQIVND (reference sequence). V lost 5 bases and J 6 bases, leaving 20 bases between the germline ends. The CDR3 is 16 amino acids. CDR3 protein: CASSVRDTISSQPQHF. The DNA of the CDR3 is TGTGCCAGTAGTGTACGGGACACGATATCCAGTCAGCCCCAGCATTTT.

This clonotype was counted ten times or more. This chain joins TRBV12-3 or TRBV12-4 and TRBJ2-1; 11 bases agree with TRBD2. The CDR3 has 18 amino acids. With 2 bases clipped from V and 6 bases from J, the junction kept 12 bases outside the gene matches. CDR3 in amino acids: CASSLIFRGSGGGNEQFF. CDR3 bases: TGTGCCAGCAGTTTAATCTTTCGGGGTAGCGGGGGGGGCAATGAGCAGTTCTTC.

Many counts were recorded for this clonotype. This chain connects TRBV3-1 to TRBJ2-7, with TRBD1 as a possible D gene (6 bases). The CDR3 length is 16 residues. Trimming removed 0 bases from V and 7 bases from J, with 19 bases in between. CDR1 and CDR2 from the germline V gene are LGHDT and YNNKEL (reference sequence). The CDR3 DNA reads TGTGCCAGCAGCCAAGACCCGGACAGCCGTGTAGGGGAGCAGTACTTC. This encodes CASSQDPDSRVGEQYF.

This clonotype was seen at least ten times. This rearrangement joins TRBV11-2 to TRBJ2-4; D is possibly TRBD2 (5 bases). The CDR3 consists of 12 residues. The germline CDR1 and CDR2 sequences are SGHAT and FQNNGV. V was clipped by 0 bases and J by 9 bases, with 6 bases between them. CDR3 region: CASSLEGVIQYF. The CDR3 region has the DNA TGTGCCAGCAGCTTAGAGGGAGTCATTCAGTACTTC.

This clonotype was observed a handful of times. The V and J genes are TRBV5-1 and TRBJ2-4; 7 nucleotides line up with TRBD2. After removal of 4 bases from V and 8 bases from J, the junction contained 9 bases not matched to a gene. Germline V gene lookup returns CDR1 SGHRS and CDR2 YFSETQ. The CDR3 is 14 amino acids. The CDR3 is CASSRLRGKDIQYF. The CDR3 bases are TGCGCCAGCAGCCGCTTGCGGGGGAAAGACATTCAGTACTTC.

In its sample, this clonotype was seen many times. This chain links TRBV6-1 with TRBJ1-2; TRBD1 agrees at 7 bases. Germline CDR1 is MNHNS and CDR2 is SASEGT. The V segment lost 5 bases and the J segment 3 bases; nucleotides outside the gene matches: 9. The CDR3 totals 15 residues. DNA for the CDR3: TGTGCCAGCAGTCCTTACCAGGGGGTCGACTATGGCTACACCTTC. Translating it yields CASSPYQGVDYGYTF.

The table lists this clonotype with many counts. The chain uses TRBV7-9 and TRBJ2-7; D may correspond to TRBD1 or TRBD2 (5 bases each). V dropped 5 bases and J dropped 3 bases, with 17 bases sitting between them. This CDR3 spans 15 amino acids. The germline gives CDR1 SEHNR, CDR2 FQNEAQ (reference sequence). The CDR3 sequence is CASSTTGTDFYEQYF. The CDR3 DNA is TGTGCCAGCAGCACCACCGGGACGGATTTCTACGAGCAGTACTTC.

This clonotype was observed many times. The chain has TRBV11-2 and TRBJ1-6, with unresolved D. Germline CDR1 and CDR2: SGHAT and FQNNGV. Trimming stripped 2 bases from V and 7 bases from J, with 3 bases between. The CDR3 has 12 residues. The CDR3 protein is CASSLPNSPLHF. CDR3 DNA sequence: TGTGCCAGCAGCTTACCCAATTCACCCCTCCACTTT. The entire variable domain, with the rest obtained from reference TRBV11-2 and TRBJ1-6, is as follows: EAGVAQSPRYKIIEKRQSVAFWCNPISGHATLYWYQQILGQGPKLLIQFQNNGVVDDSQLPKDRFSAERLKGVDSTLKIQPAKLEDSAVYLCASSLPNSPLHFGNGTRLTVT.

This clonotype appeared many times. The CDR3, as DNA: TGCGCCAGCAGCTCTGGGACAGGGACATGGGAGCTGTTTTTT. It codes for CASSSGTGTWELFF. V and J are TRBV5-1 and TRBJ2-2; 9 bases agree with TRBD1. Germline assignment: CDR1 SGHRS and CDR2 YFSETQ. With V trimmed by 3 bases and J by 9 bases, 6 bases remained unmatched. The CDR3 covers 14 residues.

Ten or more counts support this clonotype. The chain employs TRBV7-9 and TRBJ2-1, with TRBD2 identical over 9 bases. CDR1 SEHNR and CDR2 FQNEAQ come from the germline V gene (reference sequence). Trimming at V came to 0 bases and at J to 5 bases, leaving 2 bases not matched to a gene. The CDR3 consists of 15 residues. For the CDR3, the DNA is TGTGCCAGCAGCTTAGCACTAGCGGGTAACAATGAGCAGTTCTTC. Protein product: CASSLALAGNNEQFF.

This clonotype was counted only a few times. A much more abundant neighbour one base away suggests this may be a read error. This chain joins TRBV11-2 and TRBJ2-5; 13 bases line up with TRBD2. CDR3 length equals 15 residues. Germline V gene sequence: CDR1 SGHAT, CDR2 FQNNGV. Losses at the gene ends were 5 bases for V and 7 bases for J; bases not matched to a gene: 7. CDR3 sequence reads: CASSPGLAGAGTQYF. DNA of the CDR3: TGTGCCAGCAGCCCAGGACTAGCGGGAGCGGGGACCCAGTACTTC.

J is TRBJ1-4 and V is TRBV11-2; D is unclear. V was shortened by 5 bases and J by 8 bases, with 12 bases between the two germline ends. This CDR3 region has 13 residues. From germline, CDR1 is SGHAT and CDR2 FQNNGV. DNA for the CDR3: TGTGCCAGCAGCGAGGTCCGACGGGAAAAACTGTTTTTT. It specifies CASSEVRREKLFF.

This clonotype was recorded at least ten times. The chain links TRBV12-3 or TRBV12-4 to TRBJ2-6; 9 bases are a match to TRBD1. The length of the CDR3 is 15 residues. V lost 5 bases and J lost 6; bases outside the gene matches: 5. For the CDR3, the DNA is TGTGCCAGCAGTCTTACAGGGGGCACGGCCAACGTCCTGACTTTC. Protein sequence: CASSLTGGTANVLTF.

This clonotype was recorded many times. V and J are TRBV20-1 and TRBJ1-1; the D gene is possibly TRBD1 (6 bases). The CDR3 length is 15 residues. Germline V CDR1 and CDR2: DFQATT, SNEGSKA (reference sequence). Trimming removed 0 bases from V and 5 bases from J, with 16 bases in between. The CDR3 here is CSARDLGGAGTEAFF. CDR3 nucleotides: TGCAGTGCTAGAGATCTCGGGGGCGCGGGAACTGAAGCTTTCTTT.

This clonotype has a handful of counts. V is TRBV19 and J is TRBJ2-5; perhaps TRBD2 as D (5 bases). The germline V gene has CDR1 LNHDA and CDR2 SQIVND (reference sequence). The CDR3 runs 12 residues. Trimming cost V 0 bases and J 9 bases, with 8 bases left between them. The CDR3 sequence is CASSIEGGPQYF. In DNA, the CDR3 is TGTGCCAGTAGTATAGAAGGAGGCCCCCAGTACTTC.

The sample holds many counts of this clonotype. This sequence joins TRBV30 and TRBJ2-5; D possibly uses TRBD1 or TRBD2 (5 bases each). Germline loops: CDR1 GTSNPN, CDR2 SVGIG (reference sequence). With 0 bases removed from V and 0 bases from J, the gap between germline ends came to 11 bases. The CDR3 length is 15 residues. In DNA, the CDR3 is TGTGCCTGGAGTGTACAATGGGGGAACCAAGAGACCCAGTACTTC. It translates to CAWSVQWGNQETQYF.

This clonotype was seen many times. The CDR3 DNA reads as TGTGCCAGCAGCCGGACAAGGTCCTTTAACTATGGCTACACCTTC. This gives the protein CASSRTRSFNYGYTF. This sequence joins TRBV9 and TRBJ1-2, with a tentative D call TRBD1 (5 bases). V was clipped by 4 bases and J by 1 base, with 14 bases between them. Germline values: CDR1 SGDLS, CDR2 YYNGEE. This CDR3 comprises 15 residues.

This clonotype has at least ten counts. The J gene is TRBJ2-5, the V gene TRBV20-1, with D hard to call. The CDR3 has 10 residues. Germline assignment: CDR1 DFQATT and CDR2 SNEGSKA (reference sequence). Trimming pared 4 bases from V and 5 bases from J, leaving 5 bases between. CDR3 in amino acids: CSAKKETQYF. CDR3 DNA sequence: TGCAGTGCTAAAAAGGAGACCCAGTACTTC.

The rearrangement uses TRBV19 and TRBJ2-6, with TRBD1 matching 11 bases. Germline CDR1 and CDR2: LNHDA and SQIVND (reference sequence). Trimming took 3 bases from V and 3 from J; bases not matched to a gene: 4. The CDR3 totals 17 residues. CDR3 sequence: CASSIGQGAIGANVLTF. In DNA form, the CDR3 reads TGTGCCAGTAGTATCGGACAGGGGGCGATTGGGGCCAACGTCCTGACTTTC.

This clonotype was counted only a few times. The chain has TRBV6-1 and TRBJ1-5, with a weak D call TRBD1 (6 bases). Trimming took 8 bases from V and 0 from J, leaving 14 bases between them. This CDR3 is built from 15 residues. Germline loops: CDR1 MNHNS, CDR2 SASEGT. The CDR3: CASSTGPTSNQPQHF. In DNA, the CDR3 is TGTGCCAGCTCGACAGGACCTACTAGCAATCAGCCCCAGCATTTT.

Many counts were recorded for this clonotype. This chain uses TRBV25-1 with TRBJ2-7, with 11 bases aligning to TRBD2. The CDR3 totals 16 residues. The ends lost 3 bases at V and 3 bases at J; junction bases unmatched: 7. Germline V gives CDR1 MGHDK, CDR2 SYGVNS. This CDR3 is CASSDRMLAGGYEQYF. Here the CDR3 DNA reads TGTGCCAGCAGTGACCGAATGCTAGCGGGAGGCTACGAGCAGTACTTC.

This clonotype appeared a few times. The gene calls are TRBV6-1 and TRBJ1-2; the match to TRBD1 covers 7 bases. The CDR3 consists of 16 residues. Per germline, CDR1 MNHNS and CDR2 SASEGT. Trimming cost V 5 bases and J 5 bases; bases outside gene matches: 14. CDR3 loop: CASSSFRGAQGYGYTF. As DNA, the CDR3 is TGTGCCAGCAGTTCCTTCAGGGGGGCGCAGGGATATGGCTACACCTTC.

This sequence joins TRBV5-6 and TRBJ2-2, with D possibly TRBD2 on 6 matching bases. The CDR3 sequence is 19 residues long. Trimming took off 5 bases at V and 4 bases at J, with 27 bases between the two ends. Germline CDR1 SGHDT, CDR2 YYEEEE. The CDR3 coding sequence is TGTGCCAGCAGTTCGGGACTCCCCTACCGAAGGGCGGGCACCGGGGAGCTGTTTTTT. Its translation is CASSSGLPYRRAGTGELFF.

This clonotype was counted ten times or more. This chain uses TRBV30 with TRBJ1-1; 8 bases line up with TRBD1. The CDR3 loop spans 14 amino acids. Per the germline V gene, CDR1 is GTSNPN and CDR2 is SVGIG (reference sequence). Trimming cost V 4 bases and J 1 base; bases outside gene matches: 5. CDR3 residues: CAWTRTGRNTEAFF. The CDR3 nucleotides read TGTGCCTGGACCCGGACAGGGAGGAACACTGAAGCTTTCTTT.

This clonotype was seen more than once but under ten times. Germline is not matched at one junction end, which may reflect a read error. The chain links TRBV28 to TRBJ2-3, with 8 bases identical to TRBD1. This CDR3 comprises 13 residues. The germline V gene encodes CDR1 MDHEN and CDR2 SYDVKM. The CDR3 DNA sequence: TGTGTCAGCAGTTTACCCGGACAGGGCACGCAGTATTTT. It codes for CVSSLPGQGTQYF.